Each of the 32 T cell receptor beta chains below was sequenced from the same sample in a study of monozygotic twins with inflammatory bowel disease. No DNA is given; TCRdb re-called the 5' RACE reads and lists each CDR3 protein once. Its table records around 370,000 distinct CDR3 sequences. Sequenced input: blood. The receptors stem from a human donor with ulcerative colitis or Crohn's disease, or a healthy co-twin of an affected twin (not recorded which).

V and J are TRBV20-1 and TRBJ1-4. The germline V gene encodes CDR1 DFQATT and CDR2 SNEGSKA (reference sequence). This CDR3 comprises 11 residues. The chain's CDR3 is CSAGRGEKLFF.

The rearrangement links TRBV10-2 to TRBJ2-1; lacking DNA, the TRBD2 call made by TCRdb goes unchecked. CDR1 and CDR2 from the germline V gene are WSHSY and SAAADI. The CDR3 has 17 residues. CDR3 region: CASSDPGLAGDYNEQFF.

The rearrangement joins TRBV7-2 to TRBJ2-3. Germline values: CDR1 SGHTA, CDR2 FQGNSA. CDR3 length equals 14 residues. This chain's CDR3 is CASSLELAADTQYF.

V and J are TRBV4-2 and TRBJ2-7. In germline, CDR1 is LGHNA, CDR2 YNFKEQ. CDR3 length equals 15 residues. The CDR3 protein is CASSPIGGLRYEQYF.

This chain connects TRBV7-6 to TRBJ2-3. This CDR3 has 12 residues. Germline values: CDR1 SGHVS, CDR2 FNYEAQ. The CDR3 reads CASSFMPDTQYF.

The rearrangement links TRBV7-2 to TRBJ2-7; TCRdb's assignment of TRBD1 cannot be checked, as there is no DNA. The length of the CDR3 is 15 residues. Germline-derived CDR1 and CDR2 are SGHTA and FQGNSA. CDR3 region: CASRRTGEMSYEQYF.

CDR3 in amino acids: CASSKVISQGNQETQYF. The chain combines TRBV21-1 with TRBJ2-5; TCRdb gives TRBD1 as the D gene, but with no DNA this cannot be confirmed. TRBV21-1 is described as a pseudogene. The CDR3 sequence is 17 residues long.

The chain couples TRBV6-5 to TRBJ1-2; TCRdb returns TRBD1, unconfirmable since there is no DNA. Germline loops: CDR1 MNHEY, CDR2 SVGAGI. The CDR3 covers 15 residues. The CDR3 reads CASSYVSGQGSGYTF.

J is TRBJ1-3 and V is TRBV7-6; TCRdb gives TRBD1 as the D gene, but with no DNA this cannot be confirmed. Germline V lookup: CDR1 SGHVS, CDR2 FNYEAQ. CDR3 size: 18 residues. The chain's CDR3 is CASSLLSGTGWGGNTIYF.

The chain combines TRBV5-1 with TRBJ2-7; the TCRdb D gene call, TRBD2, has no DNA to confirm it. CDR1 and CDR2 (germline): SGHRS, YFSETQ. The CDR3 is 14 residues long. CDR3 region: CASSYSRGEGEQYF.

This sequence joins TRBV30 and TRBJ2-7; the TCRdb D gene call, TRBD2, has no DNA to confirm it. In germline, CDR1 is GTSNPN, CDR2 SVGIG (reference sequence). The length of the CDR3 is 17 residues. The CDR3 here is CAWSDLSGAKLTYEQYF.

The rearrangement joins TRBV7-6 to TRBJ2-5. The CDR3 sequence is 13 residues long. The germline CDR1 and CDR2 sequences are SGHVS and FNYEAQ. The CDR3 reads CASSLQIQETQYF.

J is TRBJ1-1 and V is TRBV5-1; with no DNA, the TCRdb D assignment of TRBD1 cannot be verified. Germline-derived CDR1 and CDR2 are SGHRS and YFSETQ. CDR3 length: 16 residues. The CDR3 sequence is CASSLAFLTVNTEAFF.

The V gene is TRBV9, the J gene TRBJ2-7. The germline gives CDR1 SGDLS, CDR2 YYNGEE. The CDR3 is made up of 14 amino acids. CDR3 region: CASSDDPRNGEQYF.

The chain combines TRBV9 with TRBJ2-1; TCRdb returns TRBD1, unconfirmable since there is no DNA. CDR1 SGDLS and CDR2 YYNGEE come from the germline V gene. There are 16 residues in the CDR3. CDR3 sequence: CASSPLSGQGDNEQFF.

The V and J genes are TRBV12-3 or TRBV12-4 and TRBJ1-1. The CDR3 has 14 amino acids. CDR3: CASSLVARDTEAFF.

V usage is TRBV3-1 and J usage is TRBJ2-2; there is no DNA to check the TCRdb D call of TRBD2. Germline CDR1 is LGHDT and CDR2 is YNNKEL (reference sequence). The CDR3 spans 15 residues. CDR3 loop: CASSQSGGNTGELFF.

This chain joins TRBV5-1 and TRBJ2-7; absent DNA, TCRdb's TRBD2 call cannot be checked. Germline V lookup: CDR1 SGHRS, CDR2 YFSETQ. This CDR3 region has 16 residues. This CDR3 is CASSTTSGGAVYEQYF.

This sequence joins TRBV7-3 and TRBJ1-5; TCRdb indicates TRBD1, and absent DNA this call remains unverified. CDR1 and CDR2 from the germline V gene are SGHTA and FQGTGA. This CDR3 spans 20 amino acids. This chain's CDR3 is CASSSLRKTGGGISNQPQHF.

The chain recombines TRBV20-1 with TRBJ2-5; TCRdb reports TRBD2, a call that lacks DNA to check it against. The length of the CDR3 is 17 residues. CDR1 is DFQATT, CDR2 SNEGSKA, per germline (reference sequence). CDR3 sequence: CSAPLGSGGPAMKTQYF.

This sequence joins TRBV7-8 and TRBJ2-3; there is no DNA to check the TCRdb D call of TRBD2. Germline V gives CDR1 SGHVS, CDR2 FQNEAQ. The CDR3 is 16 amino acids. The CDR3 region is CASSSLTSFRTDTQYF.

V and J are TRBV28 and TRBJ2-3; the D call of TRBD2 rests on TCRdb alone, since no DNA is present to check it. The CDR3 consists of 14 residues. Germline values: CDR1 MDHEN, CDR2 SYDVKM. CDR3 residues: CASSLAYRTDTQYF.

V is TRBV9 and J is TRBJ1-1; TCRdb designates TRBD1, a call that cannot be tested without DNA. The CDR3 has 13 amino acids. Germline values: CDR1 SGDLS, CDR2 YYNGEE. The CDR3 reads CASSADRRTEAFF. Full variable domain (rest looked up from reference TRBV9 and TRBJ1-1): DSGVTQTPKHLITATGQRVTLRCSPRSGDLSVYWYQQSLDQGLQFLIQYYNGEERAKGNILERFSAQQFPDLHSELNLSSLELGDSALYFCASSADRRTEAFFGQGTRLTVV.

The chain joins TRBV24-1 to TRBJ2-1; the TRBD1 assignment by TCRdb is unverifiable without DNA. In germline, CDR1 is KGHDR, CDR2 SFDVKD. CDR3 length equals 14 residues. CDR3 sequence reads: CATSDLSGINEQFF.

The rearrangement uses TRBV18 and TRBJ2-1. The CDR3 runs to 14 residues. Germline lookup yields CDR1 KGHSH and CDR2 LQKENI. CDR3 sequence reads: CASSPLDEANEQFF.

The gene calls are TRBV3-1 and TRBJ1-1. This CDR3 has 14 amino acids. Germline values: CDR1 LGHDT, CDR2 YNNKEL (reference sequence). The CDR3 protein is CASSQPGPNTEAFF.

The chain uses TRBV24-1 and TRBJ2-5; TCRdb returns TRBD1, unconfirmable since there is no DNA. The CDR3 extends over 15 amino acids. Germline CDR1 is KGHDR and CDR2 is SFDVKD. The CDR3 here is CATSDFRQGQETQYF.

J is TRBJ2-2 and V is TRBV7-8; the D call of TRBD1 rests on TCRdb alone, since no DNA is present to check it. Germline V lookup: CDR1 SGHVS, CDR2 FQNEAQ. There are 15 residues in the CDR3. The CDR3 sequence: CASSGGTGYGGELFF. The whole variable domain, filled in from reference TRBV7-8 and TRBJ2-2, reads GAGVSQSPRYKVAKRGQDVALRCDPISGHVSLFWYQQALGQGPEFLTYFQNEAQLDKSGLPSDRFFAERPEGSVSTLKIQRTQQEDSAVYLCASSGGTGYGGELFFGEGSRLTVL.

The chain employs TRBV6-5 and TRBJ1-1. CDR3 length: 13 residues. Germline V lookup: CDR1 MNHEY, CDR2 SVGAGI. The CDR3 spells CASKYLGYTEAFF.

The chain carries TRBV29-1 and TRBJ2-5; TCRdb's assignment of TRBD1 cannot be checked, as there is no DNA. This CDR3 region has 15 residues. CDR1 and CDR2 (germline): SQVTM, ANQGSEA. CDR3 sequence reads: CSVEPGFWIGETQYF.

V and J are TRBV9 and TRBJ1-2; TCRdb designates TRBD1, a call that cannot be tested without DNA. CDR1 and CDR2 from the germline V gene are SGDLS and YYNGEE. There are 15 residues in the CDR3. The CDR3 region is CASSVGGVQSYGYTF. The full variable domain, its missing parts supplied by reference TRBV9 and TRBJ1-2, is DSGVTQTPKHLITATGQRVTLRCSPRSGDLSVYWYQQSLDQGLQFLIQYYNGEERAKGNILERFSAQQFPDLHSELNLSSLELGDSALYFCASSVGGVQSYGYTFGSGTRLTVV.

This rearrangement joins TRBV20-1 to TRBJ2-7. Germline CDR1 DFQATT, CDR2 SNEGSKA (reference sequence). The CDR3 covers 16 residues. This chain's CDR3 is CSARDPWGLETYEQYF.